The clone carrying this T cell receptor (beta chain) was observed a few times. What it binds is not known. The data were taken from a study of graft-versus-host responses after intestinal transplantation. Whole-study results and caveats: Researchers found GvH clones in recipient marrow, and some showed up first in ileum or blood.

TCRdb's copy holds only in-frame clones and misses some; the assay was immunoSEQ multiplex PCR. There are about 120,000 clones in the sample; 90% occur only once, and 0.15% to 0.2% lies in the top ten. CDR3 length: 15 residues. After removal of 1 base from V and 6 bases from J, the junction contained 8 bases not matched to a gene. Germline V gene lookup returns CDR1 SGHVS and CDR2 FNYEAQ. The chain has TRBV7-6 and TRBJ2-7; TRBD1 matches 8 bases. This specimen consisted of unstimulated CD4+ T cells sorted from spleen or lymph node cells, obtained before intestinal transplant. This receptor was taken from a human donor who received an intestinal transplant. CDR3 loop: CASSLVRTGQFEQYF. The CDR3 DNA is TGTGCCAGCAGCTTAGTGAGGACAGGGCAATTCGAGCAGTACTTC.